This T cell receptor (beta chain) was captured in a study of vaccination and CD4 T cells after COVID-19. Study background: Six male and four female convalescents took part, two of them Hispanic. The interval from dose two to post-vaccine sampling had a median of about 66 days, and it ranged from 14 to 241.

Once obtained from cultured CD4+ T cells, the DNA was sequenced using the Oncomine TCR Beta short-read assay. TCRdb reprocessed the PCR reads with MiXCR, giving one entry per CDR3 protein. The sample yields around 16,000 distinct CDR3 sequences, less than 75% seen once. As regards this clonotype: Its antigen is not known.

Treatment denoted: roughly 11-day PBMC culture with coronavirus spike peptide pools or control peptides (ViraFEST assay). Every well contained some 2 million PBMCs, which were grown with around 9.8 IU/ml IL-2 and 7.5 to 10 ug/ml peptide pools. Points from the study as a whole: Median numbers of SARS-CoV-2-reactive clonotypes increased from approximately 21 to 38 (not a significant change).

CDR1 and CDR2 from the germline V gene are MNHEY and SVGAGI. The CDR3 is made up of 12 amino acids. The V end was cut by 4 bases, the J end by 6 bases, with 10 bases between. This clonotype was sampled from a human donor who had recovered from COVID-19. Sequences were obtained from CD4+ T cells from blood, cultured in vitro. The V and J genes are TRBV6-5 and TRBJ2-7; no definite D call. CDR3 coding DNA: TGTGCCAGCAGTTCCTGGGATTCCGAGCAGTACTTC. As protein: CASSSWDSEQYF.